The T cell receptor beta chain described here comes from a study of cytomegalovirus exposure and HLA in healthy donors. About the study: Previous work identified around 120 million unique TCR beta sequences from around 180 million T cells.

Notes on this clone: Its antigen is as yet unknown.

Notes on the study in general: Cytomegalovirus association was assigned to approximately 160 TCR beta chains. TRBV6-2, TRBV6-3 and some other V segments were excluded as indistinguishable. In a later analysis, across HLA loci, associated TCR counts were highest for DRB1, lowest for HLA-C.

With 2 bases clipped from V and 7 bases from J, the junction kept 8 bases outside the gene matches. The germline gives CDR1 MNHEY, CDR2 SVGAGI. This CDR3 contains 16 residues. The PCR ran on 60 Vbeta and 13 Jbeta primers. Assay used: immunoSEQ multiplex PCR; TCRdb lists only in-frame clones, some missing. The sample records roughly 150,000 clones, about 80% being singletons. The chain combines TRBV6-5 with TRBJ1-4; 9 nucleotides line up with TRBD1. The TCR comes from a male donor in good health and CMV-seronegative. The sequenced sample was PBMCs. In DNA, the CDR3 is TGTGCCAGCAGTTACACCTCGACAGGGGGAAGTGAAAAACTGTTTTTT. It encodes CASSYTSTGGSEKLFF.